One sample yielded the 25 T cell receptor beta chains listed below, sequenced in a study of blood T cells in healthy people across ages. The use of a sample-barcoded 5' primer and a J-beta primer mix characterized a second PCR of roughly 6 to 11 cycles. Each CDR3 protein gets one entry after TCRdb re-called the 5' RACE reads with MiXCR. The top ten hold approximately 40% of the sample, which has approximately 800,000 distinct CDR3 sequences, about 55% seen once. Sequenced sample: blood. The receptor source for this set is an elderly man in good health.

The chain couples TRBV4-3 to TRBJ2-7; perhaps TRBD2 as D (5 bases). The CDR3 is made up of 15 amino acids. Germline assignment: CDR1 LGHNA and CDR2 YSLEER. The germline V and J ends were trimmed by 1 base and 3 bases, with 13 bases remaining between them. The CDR3 here is CASSQGRTQNYEQYF. In nucleotides, the CDR3 is TGCGCCAGCAGCCAAGGGAGGACCCAGAACTACGAGCAGTACTTC.

This clonotype appeared a few times. This chain joins TRBV9 and TRBJ2-5; D unclear. The germline V and J ends were trimmed by 4 bases and 1 base, with 14 bases remaining between them. The germline CDR1 and CDR2 sequences are SGDLS and YYNGEE. This CDR3 region has 15 residues. The CDR3 is CASSYGRNPQETQYF. CDR3 DNA sequence: TGTGCCAGCAGCTACGGACGGAACCCCCAAGAGACCCAGTACTTC.

V and J are TRBV20-1 and TRBJ1-1; D is possibly TRBD1 (6 bases). The CDR3 covers 13 residues. Germline V gene data show CDR1 as DFQATT and CDR2 as SNEGSKA (reference sequence). The germline V and J ends were trimmed by 4 bases and 1 base, with 10 bases remaining between them. CDR3 sequence: CSAIQGSNTEAFF. CDR3 bases: TGCAGTGCTATTCAGGGGTCGAACACTGAAGCTTTCTTT.

This clonotype was recorded a few times. The chain couples TRBV20-1 to TRBJ1-5; D unclear. The CDR3 is 13 residues long. The V end lost 3 bases, the J end lost 0 bases, and 6 bases lay between the germline ends. Germline V gene sequence: CDR1 DFQATT, CDR2 SNEGSKA (reference sequence). The CDR3 is CSASQDSNQPQHF. The CDR3 DNA is TGCAGTGCTAGCCAGGATAGCAATCAGCCCCAGCATTTT.

The chain has TRBV20-1 and TRBJ2-7, with D tentatively TRBD2 (6 bases). V lost 2 bases to trimming and J lost 3 bases, with 11 bases between them. The CDR3 has 13 residues. Germline values: CDR1 DFQATT, CDR2 SNEGSKA (reference sequence). The CDR3 DNA follows: TGCAGTGCTAGAACCGGGACTTACTACGAGCAGTACTTC. Protein sequence: CSARTGTYYEQYF.

The table lists this clonotype with a few counts. The chain is built from TRBV29-1 and TRBJ2-5; 8 nucleotides line up with TRBD1. CDR3 length: 14 residues. Unmatched junction bases numbered 7, after V lost 5 bases and J lost 2 bases. Per the germline V gene, CDR1 is SQVTM and CDR2 is ANQGSEA. CDR3 in DNA: TGCAGCGTTTGGACAGGGAAAGGGCAAGAGACCCAGTACTTC. This translates into CSVWTGKGQETQYF.

In the case of this clonotype: A much larger clone differs from this one at a single base, so this may be a read error. The chain recombines TRBV7-2 with TRBJ2-5; D gene unclear. Per germline, CDR1 SGHTA and CDR2 FQGNSA. The CDR3 covers 16 residues. The CDR3 region is CANSSLGRLGQETQYF. CDR3 bases: TGTGCCAACAGCTCCCTTGGGCGATTGGGCCAAGAGACCCAGTACTTC.

J is TRBJ2-1 and V is TRBV14; D remains unclear. The CDR3 is 11 residues long. Per germline, CDR1 SGHDN and CDR2 FVKESK. V was trimmed by 5 bases and J by 9 bases, leaving 8 bases between them. CDR3 region: CASSKTAEQFF. In DNA, the CDR3 is TGTGCCAGCAGCAAGACGGCTGAGCAGTTCTTC. Full variable domain (remainder filled in from reference TRBV14 and TRBJ2-1): EAGVTQFPSHSVIEKGQTVTLRCDPISGHDNLYWYRRVMGKEIKFLLHFVKESKQDESGMPNNRFLAERTGGTYSTLKVQPAELEDSGVYFCASSKTAEQFFGPGTRLTVL.

This rearrangement joins TRBV7-2 to TRBJ2-1; no firm D call. Trimming stripped 2 bases from V and 0 bases from J, with 20 bases between. This CDR3 has 19 amino acids. Germline assignment: CDR1 SGHTA and CDR2 FQGNSA. CDR3 DNA: TGTGCCAGCAGCTTATTGACGTTTATGGCTTCGAGCTCCTACAATGAGCAGTTCTTC. Residues: CASSLLTFMASSSYNEQFF.

The genes are TRBV10-3 and TRBJ2-7, with TRBD1 matching 9 bases. This CDR3 has 14 amino acids. Looked up from germline, CDR1 is ENHRY and CDR2 is SYGVKD. V lost 6 bases to trimming and J lost 1 base; unmatched junction nucleotides: 4. The CDR3 coding sequence is TGTGCCATCAGGGACAGGGGACAATCCTACGAGCAGTACTTC. This sequence encodes CAIRDRGQSYEQYF.

The rearrangement links TRBV27 to TRBJ1-4; TRBD1 is a possible D gene (6 bases). This CDR3 is built from 16 residues. V lost 6 bases to trimming and J lost 6 bases, with 20 bases between them. The germline gives CDR1 MNHEY, CDR2 SMNVEV (reference sequence). CDR3 loop: CASSRTGAGAYEKLFF. The CDR3 DNA follows: TGTGCCAGCAGCCGGACGGGTGCGGGGGCCTATGAAAAACTGTTTTTT.

Only a few counts were recorded for this clonotype. This chain joins TRBV6-2 or TRBV6-3 and TRBJ2-6; D assignment may be TRBD1 or TRBD2 (5 bases each). V was clipped by 8 bases and J by 0 bases, with 11 bases between them. Germline CDR1 reads MNHEY; CDR2 reads SVGEGT. This CDR3 spans 15 amino acids. CDR3: CASSPGTSGANVLTF. The CDR3 DNA reads TGTGCCAGCTCTCCAGGGACCTCTGGGGCCAACGTCCTGACTTTC.

The J gene is TRBJ2-3, the V gene TRBV3-1, with D tentatively TRBD1 (6 bases). The germline gives CDR1 LGHDT, CDR2 YNNKEL (reference sequence). V was shortened by 2 bases and J by 2 bases, with 11 bases between the two germline ends. This CDR3 has 15 amino acids. The CDR3, as DNA: TGTGCCAGCAGCCAATTGGACAGCCACACAGATACGCAGTATTTT. As protein: CASSQLDSHTDTQYF.

V and J are TRBV5-1 and TRBJ2-1, with 11 nucleotides matching TRBD1. Trimming at V came to 4 bases and at J to 8 bases, leaving 17 bases not matched to a gene. Germline CDR1 reads SGHRS; CDR2 reads YFSETQ. There are 18 residues in the CDR3. This CDR3 reads CASSLGTSGTGGRDEQFF. The CDR3 DNA follows: TGCGCCAGCAGCCTCGGAACCTCCGGGACAGGGGGTAGGGATGAGCAGTTCTTC.

The rearrangement joins TRBV12-3 or TRBV12-4 to TRBJ1-1; no firm D call. This CDR3 is 15 amino acids long. Trimming left V 5 bases short and J 1 base short, with 14 bases between. DNA for the CDR3: TGTGCCAGCAGTCCAGGATTTTTTACGAACACTGAAGCTTTCTTT. Protein: CASSPGFFTNTEAFF.

This clonotype has only a few counts. V gene TRBV6-5 combines with J gene TRBJ2-5; 8 nucleotides line up with TRBD1. The junction had 5 bases not matched to a gene; V was cut back by 5 bases and J by 0 bases. Germline V gene lookup returns CDR1 MNHEY and CDR2 SVGAGI. CDR3 size: 15 residues. This CDR3 reads CASSTRTGNQETQYF. As DNA, the CDR3 is TGTGCCAGCAGTACCAGGACAGGGAACCAAGAGACCCAGTACTTC.

The chain recombines TRBV10-3 with TRBJ2-5; a possible D gene is TRBD2 (6 bases). Germline CDR1 ENHRY, CDR2 SYGVKD. The V and J ends lost 4 bases and 0 bases respectively, with 12 bases between them. The CDR3 loop spans 15 amino acids. The CDR3 sequence is CAISGGGTNQETQYF. The DNA for the CDR3 is TGTGCCATCAGTGGGGGCGGGACGAACCAAGAGACCCAGTACTTC.

The chain employs TRBV20-1 and TRBJ2-3, with D possibly being TRBD2 (6 bases). The ends were cut back, 0 bases at V and 6 bases at J, with 13 bases in the middle. This CDR3 has 14 amino acids. Germline V gene sequence: CDR1 DFQATT, CDR2 SNEGSKA (reference sequence). In DNA, the CDR3 is TGCAGTGCTAGAGACCCACGGGGGTCCGATACGCAGTATTTT. Translated: CSARDPRGSDTQYF.

This clonotype was seen a handful of times. The chain has TRBV7-3 and TRBJ2-5; D gene uncertain. The V end was cut by 6 bases, the J end by 2 bases, with 10 bases between. The CDR3 is made up of 13 amino acids. Germline CDR1 reads SGHTA; CDR2 reads FQGTGA. The CDR3 loop reads CASSGRPQETQYF. CDR3 nucleotide sequence: TGTGCCAGCAGTGGGCGACCTCAAGAGACCCAGTACTTC.

The chain uses TRBV5-1 and TRBJ2-7; D not resolved. V was clipped by 0 bases and J by 3 bases, with 10 bases between them. The CDR3 spans 14 residues. From germline, CDR1 is SGHRS and CDR2 YFSETQ. CDR3: CASSLGDLYYEQYF. CDR3 bases: TGCGCCAGCAGCTTGGGGGATTTATACTACGAGCAGTACTTC.

In DNA, the CDR3 is TGTGCCACTAGGGACAGCGGGGGAAACAATGAGCAGTTCTTC. Its translation: CATRDSGGNNEQFF. The chain recombines TRBV10-3 with TRBJ2-1, with D maybe TRBD2 (8 bases). The CDR3 covers 14 residues. Germline values: CDR1 ENHRY, CDR2 SYGVKD. Trimming cost V 10 bases and J 5 bases, with 18 bases left between them.

This clonotype showed up just once. This chain links TRBV10-2 with TRBJ2-7, with D uncertain. Germline CDR1 reads WSHSY; CDR2 reads SAAADI. Trimming removed 5 bases from V and 3 bases from J, with 14 bases in between. This CDR3 has 14 amino acids. CDR3 sequence (DNA): TGCGCCAGCAGTTTAAAAGGGAACGACTACGAGCAGTACTTC. Its protein product is CASSLKGNDYEQYF.

This clonotype was detected only once. A clone one base away is much larger, so this may be a read error. The chain is built from TRBV29-1 and TRBJ2-4; weak D call: TRBD1 (6 bases). Matching the DNA end better, TRBJ2-7 makes the J call doubtful. The length of the CDR3 is 13 residues. Germline V gene lookup returns CDR1 SQVTM and CDR2 ANQGSEA. This CDR3 reads CSVGWRQVGEQYF. CDR3 bases: TGCAGCGTTGGGTGGAGACAGGTGGGCGAGCAGTACTTC.

This clonotype was recorded only once. J is TRBJ2-1 and V is TRBV20-1, with TRBD2 matching over 15 bases. The germline V gene encodes CDR1 DFQATT and CDR2 SNEGSKA (reference sequence). V gave up 4 bases and J gave up 5 bases; unmatched junction bases: 6. The CDR3 runs 16 residues. The CDR3 protein is CSAMVGLAGGHNEQFF. CDR3 DNA: TGCAGTGCTATGGTGGGACTAGCGGGGGGTCACAATGAGCAGTTCTTC.

The chain links TRBV29-1 to TRBJ2-7; the match to TRBD1 covers 9 bases. V lost 7 bases, J lost 6 bases, and 4 bases stayed unmatched. Germline V gene lookup returns CDR1 SQVTM and CDR2 ANQGSEA. The CDR3 covers 11 residues. The CDR3 coding sequence is TGCAGCGGTCTGACAGGGGGCGAGCAGTACTTC. Protein: CSGLTGGEQYF.